This record concerns one T cell receptor (beta chain) sequence. Its antigen is as yet unknown. This entry is derived from a study of T cell responses to AZD1222 COVID-19 vaccine. In the study overall: Some second doses came at about 4 weeks and others at about 12 weeks; these were pooled.

Study-level results: Unmutated variant regions reportedly attract nearly half of all spike-specific TCRs.

The CDR3 runs 14 residues. The germline V gene has CDR1 SGHDT and CDR2 YYEEEE. V shed 4 bases and J shed 7 bases, with 17 bases lying between them. Produced via immunoSEQ multiplex PCR; TCRdb's table is partial and in-frame only. The profile shows under 200,000 clones, roughly 89% of them singletons. The TCR was taken from an adult in good health. The chain employs TRBV5-6 and TRBJ1-2; D remains ambiguous. Specimen: peripheral blood, collected on day 0 of AZD1222 vaccination. The CDR3 sequence: CASSAPPARSGYTF. The CDR3 nucleotides read TGTGCCAGCAGCGCACCCCCGGCCAGGAGTGGCTACACCTTC.